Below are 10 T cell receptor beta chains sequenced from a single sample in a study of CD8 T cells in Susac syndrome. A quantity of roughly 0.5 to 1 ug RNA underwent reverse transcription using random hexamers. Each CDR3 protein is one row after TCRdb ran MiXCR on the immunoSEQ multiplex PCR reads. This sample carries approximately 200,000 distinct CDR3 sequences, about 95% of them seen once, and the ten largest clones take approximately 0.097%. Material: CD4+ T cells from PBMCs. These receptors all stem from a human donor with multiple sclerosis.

CDR3 nucleotide sequence: TGTGCCTGGAAGGGGGCAGGGGGCGCTTGGAATTCACCCCTCCACTTT. This translates into CAWKGAGGAWNSPLHF. The rearrangement joins TRBV30 to TRBJ1-6; 8 bases fit TRBD1. Losses at the gene ends were 4 bases for V and 7 bases for J; bases not matched to a gene: 12. This CDR3 contains 16 residues. Germline CDR1 is GTSNPN and CDR2 is SVGIG (reference sequence).

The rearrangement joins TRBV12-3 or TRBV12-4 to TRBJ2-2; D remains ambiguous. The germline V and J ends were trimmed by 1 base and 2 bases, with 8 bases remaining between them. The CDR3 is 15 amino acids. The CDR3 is CASSLEWKNTGELFF. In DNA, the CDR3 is TGTGCCAGCAGTTTAGAGTGGAAAAACACCGGGGAGCTGTTTTTT.

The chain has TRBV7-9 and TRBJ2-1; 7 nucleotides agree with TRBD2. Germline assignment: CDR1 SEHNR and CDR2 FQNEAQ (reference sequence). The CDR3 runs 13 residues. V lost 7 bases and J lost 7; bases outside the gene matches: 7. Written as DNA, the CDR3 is TGTGCCAGCATAAGCGGGGCTATTAATGAGCAGTTCTTC. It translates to CASISGAINEQFF.

CDR3 in amino acids: CAWSVGGGITDTQYF. CDR3 coding DNA: TGTGCCTGGAGTGTAGGAGGGGGGATCACAGATACGCAGTATTTT. V gene TRBV30 combines with J gene TRBJ2-3; D is perhaps TRBD1 or TRBD2 (6 bases each). The germline V gene has CDR1 GTSNPN and CDR2 SVGIG (reference sequence). The CDR3 length is 15 residues. V was cut by 0 bases and J by 2 bases, with 12 bases left in between. Full variable domain (outside the CDR3, taken from reference TRBV30 and TRBJ2-3): SQTIHQWPATLVQPVGSPLSLECTVEGTSNPNLYWYRQAAGRGLQLLFYSVGIGQISSEVPQNLSASRPQDRQFILSSKKLLLSDSGFYLCAWSVGGGITDTQYFGPGTRLTVL.

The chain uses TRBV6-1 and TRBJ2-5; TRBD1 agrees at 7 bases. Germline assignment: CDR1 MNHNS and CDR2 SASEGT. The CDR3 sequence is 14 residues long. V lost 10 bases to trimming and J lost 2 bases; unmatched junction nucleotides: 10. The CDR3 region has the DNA TGTGCCACCTCTAGACAGGGTGGGCAAGAGACCCAGTACTTC. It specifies CATSRQGGQETQYF.

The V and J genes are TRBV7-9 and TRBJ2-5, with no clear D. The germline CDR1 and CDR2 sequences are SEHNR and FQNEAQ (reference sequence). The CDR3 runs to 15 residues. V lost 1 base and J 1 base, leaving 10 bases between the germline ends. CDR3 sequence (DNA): TGTGCCAGCAGCTTAGGCCTGTGGTTCCAAGAGACCCAGTACTTC. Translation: CASSLGLWFQETQYF.

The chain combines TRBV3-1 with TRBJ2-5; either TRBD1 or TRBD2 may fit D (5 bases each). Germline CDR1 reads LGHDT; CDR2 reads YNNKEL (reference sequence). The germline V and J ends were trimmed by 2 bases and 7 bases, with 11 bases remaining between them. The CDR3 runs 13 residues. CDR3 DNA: TGTGCCAGCAGCCAAACCCGGGACGGGACCCAGTACTTC. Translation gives CASSQTRDGTQYF.

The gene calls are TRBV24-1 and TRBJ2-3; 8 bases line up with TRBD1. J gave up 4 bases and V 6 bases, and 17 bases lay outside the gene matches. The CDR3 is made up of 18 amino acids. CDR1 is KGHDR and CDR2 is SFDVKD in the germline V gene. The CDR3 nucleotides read TGTGCCACCAGTACCCATCTACAGGGGGACCTTCCCCCAGATACGCAGTATTTT. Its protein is CATSTHLQGDLPPDTQYF.

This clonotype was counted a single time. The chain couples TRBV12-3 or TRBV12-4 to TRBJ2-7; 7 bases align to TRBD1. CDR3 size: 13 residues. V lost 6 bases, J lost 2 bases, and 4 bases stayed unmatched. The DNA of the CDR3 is TGTGCCAGCAGCCGGGACAGAGCCTACGAGCAGTACTTC. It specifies CASSRDRAYEQYF.

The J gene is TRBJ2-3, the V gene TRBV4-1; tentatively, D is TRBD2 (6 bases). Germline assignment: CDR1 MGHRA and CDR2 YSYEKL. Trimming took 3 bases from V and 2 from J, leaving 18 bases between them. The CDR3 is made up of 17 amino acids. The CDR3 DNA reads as TGCGCCAGCAGCCACGAAGGGATGAAGGACTACACAGATACGCAGTATTTT. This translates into CASSHEGMKDYTDTQYF.